The 15 T cell receptor beta chains below come from one sample, sequenced in a study of shared clonotypes between healthy human individuals. Naive-designated CD8 cells lacked CD45RO, were positively enriched for CCR7, and omitted terminally differentiated effector memory CD45RA+ cells. Repertoires were generated with immunoSEQ multiplex PCR, while TCRdb's copy carries only in-frame clones and drops some. The profile covers 660,000 or so clones, with roughly 96% appearing a single time and roughly 0.12% taken by the ten largest. The sequenced material came from naive CD8+ T cells sorted from blood. These receptors were collected from a woman in her twenties or thirties in good health.

The genes are TRBV5-1 and TRBJ2-3; D not certain. Germline lookup yields CDR1 SGHRS and CDR2 YFSETQ. The ends were cut back, 4 bases at V and 2 bases at J, with 5 bases in the middle. CDR3 size: 12 residues. The CDR3 loop reads CASSVYTDTQYF. The CDR3 DNA sequence: TGCGCCAGCAGCGTTTACACAGATACGCAGTATTTT. Full variable domain (remainder filled in from reference TRBV5-1 and TRBJ2-3): KAGVTQTPRYLIKTRGQQVTLSCSPISGHRSVSWYQQTPGQGLQFLFEYFSETQRNKGNFPGRFSGRQFSNSRSEMNVSTLELGDSALYLCASSVYTDTQYFGPGTRLTVL.

This chain uses TRBV6-5 with TRBJ2-7, with unresolved D. The CDR3 has 11 amino acids. V shed 8 bases and J shed 3 bases, with 8 bases lying between them. Germline V gives CDR1 MNHEY, CDR2 SVGAGI. The CDR3 DNA reads TGTGCCAGCGGATACAACTACGAGCAGTACTTC. This sequence encodes CASGYNYEQYF.

This chain joins TRBV4-1 and TRBJ2-2; D tentatively fits TRBD1 or TRBD2 (6 bases each). Germline-derived CDR1 and CDR2 are MGHRA and YSYEKL. Trimming took off 7 bases at V and 6 bases at J, with 18 bases between the two ends. The length of the CDR3 is 15 residues. The CDR3 sequence is CASTLRPGAAGELFF. Written as DNA, the CDR3 is TGCGCCAGCACCCTCCGTCCGGGGGCGGCCGGGGAGCTGTTTTTT.

The J gene is TRBJ2-7, the V gene TRBV10-3; 9 positions match TRBD1. V lost 8 bases, J lost 3 bases, and 5 bases stayed unmatched. This CDR3 spans 13 amino acids. Germline V lookup: CDR1 ENHRY, CDR2 SYGVKD. CDR3: CAIGRDRDYEQYF. The CDR3 bases are TGTGCCATCGGTAGGGACAGGGACTACGAGCAGTACTTC.

V gene TRBV19 combines with J gene TRBJ1-5, with D tentatively TRBD1 (6 bases). The CDR3 loop spans 15 amino acids. V dropped 2 bases and J dropped 3 bases, with 11 bases sitting between them. Germline V gene lookup returns CDR1 LNHDA and CDR2 SQIVND (reference sequence). DNA of the CDR3: TGTGCCAGTAGTATATGGGGGGCCCCCAATCAGCCCCAGCATTTT. Encoded protein: CASSIWGAPNQPQHF.

This clone is a singleton in its sample. The chain carries TRBV19 and TRBJ2-1, with 7 positions matching TRBD2. The CDR3 contains 15 residues. V lost 9 bases and J lost 3; bases outside the gene matches: 11. Germline V CDR1 and CDR2: LNHDA, SQIVND (reference sequence). DNA of the CDR3: TGTGCCAGCGCGGGCCCGGGACTATTCTACAATGAGCAGTTCTTC. Its translation is CASAGPGLFYNEQFF.

The chain has TRBV19 and TRBJ2-3, with a tentative D call TRBD2 (5 bases). V lost 10 bases and J lost 1, with 21 bases in between. The CDR3 is 16 residues long. CDR1 and CDR2 (germline): LNHDA, SQIVND (reference sequence). CDR3 in amino acids: CATTSTGYSGTDTQYF. The DNA for the CDR3 is TGTGCCACGACCTCGACGGGGTATTCGGGCACAGATACGCAGTATTTT.

The chain links TRBV2 to TRBJ1-4; 7 bases fit TRBD1. CDR1 is SNHLY, CDR2 FYNNEI, per germline. J lost 7 bases, V lost 6 bases, and 14 bases had no gene match. CDR3 length: 16 amino acids. This CDR3 is CASSPPRTGYTEKLFF. The CDR3 coding sequence is TGTGCCAGCAGCCCTCCCCGGACAGGTTATACTGAAAAACTGTTTTTT.

V gene TRBV27 combines with J gene TRBJ2-7; D remains unclear. The length of the CDR3 is 13 residues. Germline CDR1 and CDR2: MNHEY and SMNVEV (reference sequence). Trimming took off 3 bases at V and 3 bases at J, with 9 bases between the two ends. CDR3 in DNA: TGTGCCAGCAGTTTTGGGTTGGGCTACGAGCAGTACTTC. It codes for CASSFGLGYEQYF.

The gene calls are TRBV7-9 and TRBJ1-1; D remains unclear. CDR1 and CDR2 (germline): SEHNR, FQNEAQ (reference sequence). V was shortened by 1 base and J by 4 bases, with 10 bases between the two germline ends. The CDR3 runs 14 residues. The CDR3 sequence: CASSLEDSSTEAFF. The CDR3 DNA sequence: TGTGCCAGCAGCTTAGAAGATTCGTCCACTGAAGCTTTCTTT.

CDR3 residues: CASSGSSGAPEQYF. CDR3 sequence (DNA): TGTGCCAGCAGCGGCTCTAGCGGGGCCCCCGAGCAGTACTTC. The chain carries TRBV9 and TRBJ2-7; 9 bases align to TRBD2. The germline V gene has CDR1 SGDLS and CDR2 YYNGEE. V shed 3 bases, J shed 6 bases, and the junction held 7 bases outside the gene matches. The CDR3 is made up of 14 amino acids.

The V call is TRBV6-1, the J call TRBJ2-1; D is undetermined. Germline V gene data show CDR1 as MNHNS and CDR2 as SASEGT. The CDR3 covers 15 residues. V lost 1 base to trimming and J lost 0 bases, with 7 bases between them. The chain's CDR3 is CASSEVKSSYNEQFF. DNA of the CDR3: TGTGCCAGCAGTGAAGTGAAGAGCTCCTACAATGAGCAGTTCTTC.

This clone was seen a single time. The chain is built from TRBV2 and TRBJ1-2; 7 bases line up with TRBD1. The J segment lost 2 bases and the V segment lost 7 bases, leaving 4 bases of the junction unmatched. Germline V gene data show CDR1 as SNHLY and CDR2 as FYNNEI. The CDR3 spans 13 residues. CDR3 region: CASKGQENYGYTF. CDR3 sequence (DNA): TGTGCCAGCAAAGGACAGGAAAACTATGGCTACACCTTC. The whole variable domain, filled in from reference TRBV2 and TRBJ1-2, reads EPEVTQTPSHQVTQMGQEVILRCVPISNHLYFYWYRQILGQKVEFLVSFYNNEISEKSEIFDDQFSVERPDGSNFTLKIRSTKLEDSAMYFCASKGQENYGYTFGSGTRLTVV.

This sequence joins TRBV5-6 and TRBJ1-3, with 7 bases fitting TRBD1. The CDR3 is 14 residues long. The germline gives CDR1 SGHDT, CDR2 YYEEEE. V gave up 5 bases and J gave up 3 bases; unmatched junction bases: 5. The CDR3, as DNA: TGTGCCAGCAGAAATGACAGGGTTGGAAACACCATATATTTT. Amino acid sequence: CASRNDRVGNTIYF.

The V gene is TRBV2, the J gene TRBJ2-3; a possible D gene is TRBD1 (6 bases). In germline, CDR1 is SNHLY, CDR2 FYNNEI. The CDR3 is made up of 15 amino acids. Trimming pared 7 bases from V and 2 bases from J, leaving 16 bases between. CDR3 sequence reads: CASNYPGHSTDTQYF. CDR3 DNA: TGTGCCAGCAATTATCCGGGACACTCCACAGATACGCAGTATTTT.